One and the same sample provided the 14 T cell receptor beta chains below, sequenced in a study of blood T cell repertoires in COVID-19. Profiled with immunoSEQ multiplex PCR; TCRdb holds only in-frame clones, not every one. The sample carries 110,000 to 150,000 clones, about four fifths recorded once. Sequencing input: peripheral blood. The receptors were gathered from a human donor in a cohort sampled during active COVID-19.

CDR3 coding DNA: TGTGCCAGCAGCCAAGGACAGCTACTCTCCTACAATGAGCAGTTCTTC. It translates to CASSQGQLLSYNEQFF. The chain carries TRBV3-1 (or the pseudogene TRBV3-2) and TRBJ2-1, with D perhaps TRBD1 (5 bases). Per the germline V gene, CDR1 is LGHDT and CDR2 is YNNKEL (reference sequence). V shed 1 base and J shed 0 bases, with 10 bases lying between them. The CDR3 length is 16 residues.

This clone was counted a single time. This CDR3 is CASSALQAAGELFF. The CDR3 DNA is TGTGCCAGCAGCGCTCTACAGGCCGCCGGGGAGCTGTTTTTT. The chain recombines TRBV9 with TRBJ2-2, with a weak D call TRBD1 (5 bases). V dropped 3 bases and J dropped 6 bases, with 12 bases sitting between them. Germline V gene data show CDR1 as SGDLS and CDR2 as YYNGEE. The CDR3 loop spans 14 amino acids.

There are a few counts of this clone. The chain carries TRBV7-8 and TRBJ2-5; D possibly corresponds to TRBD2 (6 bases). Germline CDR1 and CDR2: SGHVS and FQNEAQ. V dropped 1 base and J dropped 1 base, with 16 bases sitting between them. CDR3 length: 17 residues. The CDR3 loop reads CASSLVPLRRGQETQYF. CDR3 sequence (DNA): TGTGCCAGCAGCTTAGTGCCCCTTCGGCGGGGCCAAGAGACCCAGTACTTC.

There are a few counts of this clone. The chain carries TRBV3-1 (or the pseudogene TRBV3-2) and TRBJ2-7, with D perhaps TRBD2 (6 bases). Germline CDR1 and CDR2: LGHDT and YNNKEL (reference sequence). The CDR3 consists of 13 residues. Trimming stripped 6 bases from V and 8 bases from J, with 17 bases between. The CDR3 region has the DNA TGTGCCAGCAGACCAAATAGCGGACAAAAGCAGTACTTC. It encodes CASRPNSGQKQYF.

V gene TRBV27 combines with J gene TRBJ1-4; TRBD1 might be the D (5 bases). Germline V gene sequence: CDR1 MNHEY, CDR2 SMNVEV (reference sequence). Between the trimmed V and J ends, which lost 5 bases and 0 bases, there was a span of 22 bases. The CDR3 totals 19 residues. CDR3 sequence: CASSRFLRGGVATNEKLFF. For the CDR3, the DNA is TGTGCCAGCAGTCGATTTCTCCGGGGGGGTGTAGCAACTAATGAAAAACTGTTTTTT.

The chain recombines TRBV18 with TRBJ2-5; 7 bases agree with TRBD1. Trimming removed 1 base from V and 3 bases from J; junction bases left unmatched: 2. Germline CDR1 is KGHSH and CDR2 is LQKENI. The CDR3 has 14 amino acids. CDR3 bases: TGTGCCAGCTCACCACTCGGACAGGAAGAGACCCAGTACTTC. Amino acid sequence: CASSPLGQEETQYF.

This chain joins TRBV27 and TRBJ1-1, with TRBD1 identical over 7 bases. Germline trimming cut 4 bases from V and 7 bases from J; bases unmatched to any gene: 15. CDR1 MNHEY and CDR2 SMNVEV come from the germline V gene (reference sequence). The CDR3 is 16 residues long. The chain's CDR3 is CASSSESRGQELEAFF. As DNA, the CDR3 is TGTGCCAGCAGTTCTGAGTCAAGAGGACAGGAGCTTGAAGCTTTCTTT.

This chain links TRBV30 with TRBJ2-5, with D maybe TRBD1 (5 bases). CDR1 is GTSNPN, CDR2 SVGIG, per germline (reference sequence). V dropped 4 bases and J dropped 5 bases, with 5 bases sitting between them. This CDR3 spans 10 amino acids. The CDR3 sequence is CAWTGETQYF. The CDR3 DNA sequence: TGTGCCTGGACAGGGGAGACCCAGTACTTC.

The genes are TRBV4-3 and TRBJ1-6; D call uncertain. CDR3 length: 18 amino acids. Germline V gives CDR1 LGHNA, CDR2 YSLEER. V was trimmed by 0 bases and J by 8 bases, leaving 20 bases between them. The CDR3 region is CASSQEPNPQAVDSPLHF. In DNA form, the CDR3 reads TGCGCCAGCAGCCAAGAACCGAACCCCCAGGCTGTGGATTCACCCCTCCACTTT.

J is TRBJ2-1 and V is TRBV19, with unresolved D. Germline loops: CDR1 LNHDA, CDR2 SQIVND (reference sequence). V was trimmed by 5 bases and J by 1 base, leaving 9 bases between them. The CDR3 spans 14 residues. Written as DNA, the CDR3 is TGTGCCAGTAGTGTCCGGAGTTCCTACAATGAGCAGTTCTTC. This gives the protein CASSVRSSYNEQFF.

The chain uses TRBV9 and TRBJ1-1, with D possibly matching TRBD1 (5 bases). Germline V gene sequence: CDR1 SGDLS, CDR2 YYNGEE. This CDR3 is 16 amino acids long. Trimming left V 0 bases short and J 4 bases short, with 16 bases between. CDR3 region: CASSVGSQGFGTEAFF. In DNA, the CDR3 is TGTGCCAGCAGCGTAGGGTCCCAGGGATTTGGCACTGAAGCTTTCTTT. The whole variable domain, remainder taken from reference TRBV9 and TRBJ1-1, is DSGVTQTPKHLITATGQRVTLRCSPRSGDLSVYWYQQSLDQGLQFLIQYYNGEERAKGNILERFSAQQFPDLHSELNLSSLELGDSALYFCASSVGSQGFGTEAFFGQGTRLTVV.

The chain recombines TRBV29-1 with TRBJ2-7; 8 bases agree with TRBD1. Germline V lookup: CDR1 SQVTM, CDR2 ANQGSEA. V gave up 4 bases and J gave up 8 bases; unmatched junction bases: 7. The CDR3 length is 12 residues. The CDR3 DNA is TGCAGCGTTGTTGTGGGACAGGACCAGCAGTACTTC. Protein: CSVVVGQDQQYF.

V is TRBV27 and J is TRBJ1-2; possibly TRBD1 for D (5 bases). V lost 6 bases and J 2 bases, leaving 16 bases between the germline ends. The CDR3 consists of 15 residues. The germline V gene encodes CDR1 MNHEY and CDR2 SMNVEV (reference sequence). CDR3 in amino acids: CASRGMGGRNYGYTF. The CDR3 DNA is TGTGCCAGCAGGGGAATGGGGGGGAGGAACTATGGCTACACCTTC.

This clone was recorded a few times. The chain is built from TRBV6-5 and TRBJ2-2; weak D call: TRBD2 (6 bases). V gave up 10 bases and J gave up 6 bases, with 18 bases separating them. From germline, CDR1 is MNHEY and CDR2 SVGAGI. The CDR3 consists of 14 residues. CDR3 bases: TGTGCCACTGCGATCTCCGGAGGGTCCGGGGAGCTGTTTTTT. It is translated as CATAISGGSGELFF.